One sample yielded the 10 T cell receptor beta chains listed below, sequenced in a study of T cells in localized non-small cell lung cancer. Libraries were prepared by immunoSEQ multiplex PCR; TCRdb keeps only in-frame clonotypes and omits some of them. The table shows about 23,000 clones, with approximately 90% occurring only once. Sample: peripheral blood, taken before any cancer treatment. Every receptor here comes from a woman aged 35 to 69 with stage I lung adenocarcinoma.

The chain carries TRBV18 and TRBJ2-2; perhaps TRBD1 as D (6 bases). CDR1 and CDR2 (germline): KGHSH, LQKENI. Trimming pared 6 bases from V and 1 base from J, leaving 18 bases between. This CDR3 comprises 17 residues. CDR3 residues: CASSLDSLILNTGELFF. In DNA form, the CDR3 reads TGTGCCAGCTCGCTGGACAGTCTTATCCTGAACACCGGGGAGCTGTTTTTT.

The rearrangement links TRBV29-1 to TRBJ2-5; 10 nucleotides line up with TRBD1. V shed 8 bases and J 5 bases; nucleotides not matched to a gene: 2. The CDR3 extends over 11 amino acids. CDR1 and CDR2 from the germline V gene are SQVTM and ANQGSEA. The CDR3 spells CSPGQGETQYF. CDR3 nucleotides: TGCAGCCCGGGACAGGGGGAGACCCAGTACTTC. The full variable domain, its missing parts supplied by reference TRBV29-1 and TRBJ2-5, is SAVISQKPSRDICQRGTSLTIQCQVDSQVTMMFWYRQQPGQSLTLIATANQGSEATYESGFVIDKFPISRPNLTFSTLTVSNMSPEDSSIYLCSPGQGETQYFGPGTRLLVL.

The genes are TRBV28 and TRBJ1-3, with D hard to call. Trimming stripped 4 bases from V and 2 bases from J, with 15 bases between. There are 16 residues in the CDR3. In germline, CDR1 is MDHEN, CDR2 SYDVKM. The CDR3 spells CASSSPQRAPGNTIYF. CDR3 bases: TGTGCCAGCAGTTCACCCCAGCGAGCTCCTGGAAACACCATATATTTT. The variable domain in full, completed from reference TRBV28 and TRBJ1-3, reads DVKVTQSSRYLVKRTGEKVFLECVQDMDHENMFWYRQDPGLGLRLIYFSYDVKMKEKGDIPEGYSVSREKKERFSLILESASTNQTSMYLCASSSPQRAPGNTIYFGEGSWLTVV.

The V and J genes are TRBV5-1 and TRBJ1-1, with 7 bases lining up with TRBD1. The germline V gene encodes CDR1 SGHRS and CDR2 YFSETQ. V lost 4 bases and J lost 5; bases outside the gene matches: 8. This CDR3 region has 14 residues. The CDR3 here is CASSATGSETEAFF. For the CDR3, the DNA is TGCGCCAGCAGCGCGACAGGGTCGGAAACTGAAGCTTTCTTT. Complete variable domain (other parts from reference TRBV5-1 and TRBJ1-1): KAGVTQTPRYLIKTRGQQVTLSCSPISGHRSVSWYQQTPGQGLQFLFEYFSETQRNKGNFPGRFSGRQFSNSRSEMNVSTLELGDSALYLCASSATGSETEAFFGQGTRLTVV.

Of note for this clone: One end of the junction does not line up with germline, which may come from a read error. The chain links TRBV28 to TRBJ2-7; a weak D match, TRBD2 (5 bases). Germline loops: CDR1 MDHEN, CDR2 SYDVKM. This CDR3 is 9 amino acids long. The DNA for the CDR3 is TGTGCCAGCCCCCCGGGAACCGAATTC. Translated: CASPPGTEF.

The gene calls are TRBV7-9 and TRBJ2-5; possible D gene TRBD1, 6 bases. Trimming stripped 5 bases from V and 2 bases from J, with 18 bases between. Germline V lookup: CDR1 SEHNR, CDR2 FQNEAQ (reference sequence). This CDR3 has 16 residues. The CDR3 DNA reads TGTGCCAGCAGCCCCGGGACAAGCTCTGGTCAAGAGACCCAGTACTTC. It yields the protein CASSPGTSSGQETQYF.

This clone was observed a single time. The CDR3 sequence is CASSLAVGQRMNYEQYF. DNA for the CDR3: TGTGCCAGCAGCTTGGCCGTAGGACAGAGAATGAATTACGAGCAGTACTTC. This rearrangement joins TRBV5-4 to TRBJ2-7, with a tentative D call TRBD1 (6 bases). Between the trimmed V and J ends, which lost 0 bases and 4 bases, there was a span of 20 bases. The CDR3 is made up of 17 amino acids. Germline CDR1 SGHNT, CDR2 YYREEE (reference sequence).

This clone showed up just once. The rearrangement links TRBV28 to TRBJ2-1; D remains unclear. V shed 1 base and J shed 0 bases, with 28 bases lying between them. Germline V gene lookup returns CDR1 MDHEN and CDR2 SYDVKM. The length of the CDR3 is 22 residues. The CDR3 sequence: CASSLSASAALITPSSYNEQFF. DNA of the CDR3: TGTGCCAGCAGTTTATCGGCCAGCGCTGCCTTAATCACTCCGAGCTCCTACAATGAGCAGTTCTTC.

The chain joins TRBV28 to TRBJ2-7, with D perhaps TRBD1 (5 bases). CDR3 size: 19 residues. Trimming cost V 3 bases and J 0 bases, with 24 bases left between them. The germline V gene encodes CDR1 MDHEN and CDR2 SYDVKM. The CDR3 DNA reads as TGTGCCAGCAGTTTTGGAAGGGGTTTTCTTAATCAGCCCTCCTACGAGCAGTACTTC. This translates into CASSFGRGFLNQPSYEQYF.

The chain links TRBV27 to TRBJ2-7; tentative D call: TRBD1 (6 bases). The germline CDR1 and CDR2 sequences are MNHEY and SMNVEV (reference sequence). CDR3 length: 14 residues. Trimming shortened V by 8 bases and J by 1 base, and 15 bases separated the two germline ends. CDR3 sequence: CASRLRDTSYEQYF. CDR3 bases: TGTGCCAGCCGCCTCCGGGACACGTCCTACGAGCAGTACTTC.